These T cell receptor beta chains were read from a single sample in a study of identical twins. One entry per CDR3 protein results from TCRdb running MiXCR on the 5' RACE reads. The sample contains about 890,000 distinct CDR3 sequences, approximately 13% of which appear only once. The same sample was also used in a study of yellow fever vaccine responses in identical twins.

Material: PBMCs. The receptors stem from a woman aged 18-29 years in good health. Each CDR3 is given with its conserved first and last residue. A D gene is named only where the DNA matches it firmly. Clone size is given for some rows only: seen once, a few or many times, or a class if the clone is expanded.

>many|TRBJ2-1|TRBV27|-
CASSPGPSYNEQFF
TGTGCCAGCAGCCCCGGGCCGTCCTACAATGAGCAGTTCTTC
>-|TRBJ2-3|TRBV6-1|TRBD2
CASSGTSGGTDTQYF
TGTGCCAGCAGTGGAACTAGCGGGGGCACAGATACGCAGTATTTT
>few|TRBJ1-5|TRBV5-1|-
CASRGGAYQPQHF
TGCGCCAGCCGAGGTGGGGCCTATCAGCCCCAGCATTTT
>few|TRBJ1-6|TRBV6-1|-
CASSRQGRSPLHF
TGTGCCAGCAGCCGTCAGGGTCGATCACCCCTCCACTTT
>few|TRBJ2-5|TRBV3-1|TRBD1
CASSRRGQGLQETQYF
TGTGCCAGCAGCCGCAGAGGACAGGGCCTTCAAGAGACCCAGTACTTC
>-|TRBJ1-1|TRBV28|TRBD1
CASSIPGQVNTEAFF
TGTGCCAGCAGTATCCCCGGACAGGTGAACACTGAAGCTTTCTTT
>few|TRBJ2-1|TRBV6-2/TRBV6-3|TRBD2
CASTTGLAGLTSYNEQFF
TGTGCCAGCACCACGGGACTAGCGGGTCTAACCTCCTACAATGAGCAGTTCTTC
>few|TRBJ1-6|TRBV28|-
CASSPASQGTQPLHF
TGTGCCAGCAGTCCCGCCTCTCAGGGGACTCAACCCCTCCACTTT
>-|TRBJ1-1|TRBV29-1|-
CSVVTGTEAFF
TGCAGCGTTGTAACCGGGACTGAAGCTTTCTTT
>-|TRBJ2-2|TRBV9|TRBD1
CASSEHGGQGLAGELFF
TGTGCCAGCAGCGAACATGGGGGACAGGGGTTGGCCGGGGAGCTGTTTTTT
>few|TRBJ1-4|TRBV6-1|TRBD1
CASSEGTGGEKLFF
TGTGCCAGCAGTGAAGGGACAGGGGGCGAAAAACTGTTTTTT
>-|TRBJ1-2|TRBV24-1|-
CATSARDGLYGYTF
TGTGCCACCAGTGCAAGGGACGGACTCTATGGCTACACCTTC
>-|TRBJ2-4|TRBV20-1|-
CSANGGLAKNIQYF
TGCAGTGCTAACGGGGGCCTAGCCAAAAACATTCAGTACTTC
>few|TRBJ2-1|TRBV12-5|-
CATTDSPYNEQFF
TGTGCTACAACCGACAGTCCTTACAATGAGCAGTTCTTC
>-|TRBJ1-6|TRBV19|TRBD1
CASSFDRDRSPLHF
TGTGCCAGTAGTTTTGACAGGGACCGTTCACCCCTCCACTTT
>few|TRBJ2-5|TRBV20-1|TRBD2
CSARKNTAGLGETQYF
TGCAGTGCTAGAAAAAACACAGCGGGGTTGGGGGAGACCCAGTACTTC
>-|TRBJ2-7|TRBV4-1|-
CASSQYPYYEQYF
TGCGCCAGCAGCCAATACCCATATTACGAGCAGTACTTC
>-|TRBJ2-7|TRBV5-1|TRBD2
CASRSSGSEYEQYF
TGCGCCAGCAGATCCAGCGGGAGTGAATACGAGCAGTACTTC
>-|TRBJ2-7|TRBV2|-
CASALLSYEQYF
TGTGCCAGCGCACTCCTCTCCTACGAGCAGTACTTC
>few|TRBJ2-5|TRBV5-1|-
CASSLHLRAETQYF
TGCGCCAGCAGCCTACATCTACGGGCAGAGACCCAGTACTTC
>-|TRBJ2-2|TRBV12-3/TRBV12-4|TRBD2
CASSVFGGGAGELFF
TGTGCCAGCAGCGTCTTCGGCGGGGGAGCCGGGGAGCTGTTTTTT
>-|TRBJ2-7|TRBV12-3/TRBV12-4|-
CASSLGTALEQYF
TGTGCCAGCAGTTTAGGGACAGCTCTCGAGCAGTACTTC
>few|TRBJ2-2|TRBV11-2|TRBD2
CASSLRSGGANTGELFF
TGTGCCAGTAGCTTGAGAAGCGGGGGGGCGAACACCGGGGAGCTGTTTTTT
>-|TRBJ2-2|TRBV7-2|TRBD2
CASSLAVAGNTGELFF
TGTGCCAGCAGCTTAGCGGTAGCGGGGAATACCGGGGAGCTGTTTTTT
>many|TRBJ2-5|TRBV3-1|TRBD1
CASSPYNRGQIETQYF
TGTGCCAGCAGCCCGTACAACAGGGGGCAGATAGAGACCCAGTACTTC
>-|TRBJ2-2|TRBV20-1|-
CSARRAGNTGELFF
TGCAGTGCTAGAAGAGCGGGGAACACCGGGGAGCTGTTTTTT
>few|TRBJ2-1|TRBV12-3/TRBV12-4|TRBD2
CASSFWASGVGNEQFF
TGTGCCAGCAGTTTCTGGGCTAGCGGGGTCGGCAATGAGCAGTTCTTC
>-|TRBJ1-1|TRBV5-1|-
CASSKETGNTEAFF
TGCGCCAGCAGCAAGGAGACAGGGAACACTGAAGCTTTCTTT
>few|TRBJ2-5|TRBV9|-
CASSVGPSQETQYF
TGTGCCAGCAGCGTAGGTCCCAGTCAAGAGACCCAGTACTTC
>many|TRBJ1-5|TRBV24-1|-
CATSEGWQPQHF
TGTGCCACCAGTGAGGGGTGGCAGCCCCAGCATTTT
>-|TRBJ2-2|TRBV6-1|TRBD1
CASSDRGHGTGELFF
TGTGCCAGCAGCGACAGGGGGCACGGGACCGGGGAGCTGTTTTTT
>few|TRBJ2-1|TRBV6-2/TRBV6-3|TRBD2
CASSPGLSSPYNEQFF
TGTGCCAGCAGTCCGGGACTATCGAGCCCCTACAATGAGCAGTTCTTC
>-|TRBJ1-1|TRBV6-1|-
CASSDPAGGITEAFF
TGTGCCAGCAGTGACCCCGCCGGGGGCATCACTGAAGCTTTCTTT
>few|TRBJ1-3|TRBV11-2|-
CASSLTDPSSGNTIYF
TGTGCCAGCAGCTTGACGGACCCTAGCTCTGGAAACACCATATATTTT
>-|TRBJ2-3|TRBV19|TRBD2
CASSIAGGTGDTQYF
TGTGCCAGTAGTATAGCGGGAGGCACCGGAGATACGCAGTATTTT
>few|TRBJ2-7|TRBV5-5|-
CASSLEKGNALYTYEQYF
TGTGCCAGCAGCTTGGAGAAGGGAAACGCCCTATATACCTACGAGCAGTACTTC
>-|TRBJ2-7|TRBV13|TRBD2
CASSLEREGSREQYF
TGTGCCAGCAGCTTAGAGCGGGAGGGATCACGCGAGCAGTACTTC
>few|TRBJ1-4|TRBV5-6|-
CASSSIRGANEKLFF
TGTGCCAGCAGCTCGATTCGGGGTGCTAATGAAAAACTGTTTTTT
>-|TRBJ1-1|TRBV5-1|TRBD1
CASSNRTGNTEAFF
TGCGCCAGCAGCAACCGGACAGGAAACACTGAAGCTTTCTTT
>few|TRBJ2-1|TRBV6-2/TRBV6-3|TRBD2
CASRTSGIYNEQFF
TGTGCCAGCAGGACTAGCGGGATCTACAATGAGCAGTTCTTC
>-|TRBJ2-5|TRBV2|TRBD2
CACSLRLAGGRGQETQYF
TGTGCCTGCAGTTTACGCCTAGCGGGAGGCCGGGGCCAAGAGACCCAGTACTTC